These 6 T cell receptor beta chains were sequenced from one sample in a study of CD8+ T cells in alopecia areata (dated by TCRdb to the late 2010s). The sample's treatment or condition label, decoded: oral pan-JAK inhibitor, 5-10 mg twice daily. The library was built by means of the immunoSEQ multiplex PCR assay. For TCR sequencing, RNA was extracted from every sample and reverse transcribed into cDNA to serve as template. The source is immuneACCESS, and TCRdb retained only in-frame sequences with V and J called. Part of the clones is not carried over; for the studies checked, unresolved V genes explain less than half of this, and the remainder is unexplained. In all, the sample holds about 210,000 clones, and around two fifths of those were seen once. Approximately 2.9% of the sample is in the top ten clones. The specimen was CD4+ T cells sorted from blood, collected between weeks 36 and 40, from a patient treated with tofacitinib. The receptors here all came from a human donor with alopecia areata.

The chain combines TRBV4-1 with TRBJ1-2; TRBD1 agrees at 11 bases. V lost 3 bases to trimming and J lost 8 bases; unmatched junction nucleotides: 8. The CDR3 contains 15 residues. Looked up from germline, CDR1 is MGHRA and CDR2 is YSYEKL. CDR3 DNA: TGCGCCAGCAGCCAGCCGGACAGGGGGCAAAAAGGCTACACCTTC. Translating gives CASSQPDRGQKGYTF.

This clone was detected ten times or more. The gene calls are TRBV10-3 and TRBJ2-3; D tentatively reads TRBD1 or TRBD2 (5 bases each). Trimming shortened V by 10 bases and J by 4 bases, and 18 bases separated the two germline ends. This CDR3 is built from 14 residues. CDR1 ENHRY and CDR2 SYGVKD come from the germline V gene. Written as DNA, the CDR3 is TGTGCCACCCGGGGCCGCACCACTCCAGATACGCAGTATTTT. Protein: CATRGRTTPDTQYF.

This clone came up a few times. The chain combines TRBV4-2 with TRBJ2-1; the match to TRBD2 covers 7 bases. Per germline, CDR1 LGHNA and CDR2 YNFKEQ. The CDR3 contains 17 residues. The J segment lost 4 bases and the V segment lost 1 base, leaving 10 bases of the junction unmatched. This CDR3 is CASSQGLGSGIYNEQFF. The DNA for the CDR3 is TGTGCCAGCAGCCAAGGCCTGGGGAGCGGGATTTACAATGAGCAGTTCTTC.

The V and J genes are TRBV5-1 and TRBJ2-7; no definite D call. This CDR3 has 14 amino acids. Deletions cut 4 bases from V and 7 bases from J, with 18 bases between. In germline, CDR1 is SGHRS, CDR2 YFSETQ. CDR3 protein: CASSLDTFRREQYF. DNA of the CDR3: TGCGCCAGCAGCCTCGACACCTTTCGAAGAGAGCAGTACTTC.

Concerning this clone itself: This sample also contains other DNA sequences that code for the same CDR3. V is TRBV28 and J is TRBJ2-7; D may correspond to TRBD1 or TRBD2 (5 bases each). There are 12 residues in the CDR3. V gave up 2 bases and J gave up 3 bases, with 5 bases separating them. CDR1 and CDR2 from the germline V gene are MDHEN and SYDVKM. DNA for the CDR3: TGTGCCAGCAGTTTAGGGGGCTACGAGCAGTACTTC. This codes for CASSLGGYEQYF.

The V call is TRBV6-5, the J call TRBJ2-7; no reliable D call. Per germline, CDR1 MNHEY and CDR2 SVGAGI. The V end was cut by 0 bases, the J end by 3 bases, with 9 bases between. The CDR3 length is 14 residues. CDR3 sequence reads: CASSYSDGRYEQYF. CDR3 in DNA: TGTGCCAGCAGTTACTCAGACGGGCGCTACGAGCAGTACTTC.